What follows are 32 T cell receptor beta chains derived from one specimen sequenced in a study of identical twins. TCRdb ran MiXCR on the 5' RACE reads and lists one entry per CDR3 protein. The sample records about 340,000 distinct CDR3 sequences, roughly 12% being singletons. These data were likewise used in another study, on yellow fever vaccine responses in identical twins.

The material sequenced was CD8+ T cells sorted from blood. The receptors originated from a woman between 18 and 29 years old in good health.

The chain links TRBV14 to TRBJ2-2, with 9 bases fitting TRBD2. Germline CDR1 and CDR2: SGHDN and FVKESK. The CDR3 loop spans 16 amino acids. V shed 4 bases, J shed 3 bases, and the junction held 6 bases outside the gene matches. The CDR3 spells CASSLERGEDTGELFF. In nucleotides, the CDR3 is TGTGCCAGCAGCCTCGAGCGGGGGGAGGACACCGGGGAGCTGTTTTTT.

The V call is TRBV7-3, the J call TRBJ2-1; 7 bases agree with TRBD2. Per germline, CDR1 SGHTA and CDR2 FQGTGA. The CDR3 consists of 23 residues. V trimming: 1 base; J trimming: 5 bases; junction bases outside the gene matches: 29. Here the CDR3 DNA reads TGTGCCAGCAGCTTAAAGTCCATGGGACTACCAAAAGGTTTATCAAGGGAACACAATGAGCAGTTCTTC. Translating it yields CASSLKSMGLPKGLSREHNEQFF.

This clonotype was seen only a few times. The CDR3 nucleotides are TGCAGTGGATCCTGGGCCGACGGGAGAGAGCAGTACTTC. The encoded protein is CSGSWADGREQYF. This chain joins TRBV20-1 and TRBJ2-7; a weak D match, TRBD2 (6 bases). V was trimmed by 7 bases and J by 7 bases, leaving 20 bases between them. CDR3 size: 13 residues. Germline V gene sequence: CDR1 DFQATT, CDR2 SNEGSKA (reference sequence).

V and J are TRBV12-5 and TRBJ2-1, with D unclear. The germline V gene has CDR1 LGHNT and CDR2 FRNRAP. The CDR3 extends over 14 amino acids. Trimming removed 4 bases at V and 6 bases at J, with 13 bases between. The CDR3 reads CASGYTGRSNEQFF. In nucleotides, the CDR3 is TGTGCTAGTGGTTATACCGGCAGGTCCAATGAGCAGTTCTTC. Full variable domain (missing parts from reference TRBV12-5 and TRBJ2-1): DARVTQTPRHKVTEMGQEVTMRCQPILGHNTVFWYRQTMMQGLELLAYFRNRAPLDDSGMPKDRFSAEMPDATLATLKIQPSEPRDSAVYFCASGYTGRSNEQFFGPGTRLTVL.

A few counts support this clonotype. The chain uses TRBV5-6 and TRBJ2-6; maybe TRBD1 (6 bases). The V gene lost 6 bases and the J gene lost 4 bases, with 11 bases spanning the gap. Germline V CDR1 and CDR2: SGHDT, YYEEEE. CDR3 length equals 14 residues. The chain's CDR3 is CASTGVRGANVLTF. In DNA, the CDR3 is TGTGCCAGCACAGGGGTAAGAGGGGCCAACGTCCTGACTTTC.

This clonotype was recorded at least ten times. V usage is TRBV5-6 and J usage is TRBJ2-7; D could derive from TRBD1 or TRBD2 (5 bases each). From germline, CDR1 is SGHDT and CDR2 YYEEEE. The CDR3 has 14 amino acids. With 3 bases removed from V and 4 bases from J, the gap between germline ends came to 14 bases. The DNA for the CDR3 is TGTGCCAGCAGCTCCCGGGACCCAACTTACGAGCAGTACGTC. This gives the protein CASSSRDPTYEQYV.

As concerns this clonotype: The junction does not match germline at one end; this may be a read error. The chain is built from TRBV10-3 and TRBJ2-2; D is unresolved. CDR1 is ENHRY, CDR2 SYGVKD, per germline. CDR3 length: 11 residues. DNA for the CDR3: TGTGCCACCCAGAACCCCGGGGAGCTGTTTTTT. This codes for CATQNPGELFF.

In this sample, this clonotype turned up a few times. V is TRBV29-1 and J is TRBJ2-5, with D hard to call. Germline values: CDR1 SQVTM, CDR2 ANQGSEA. The V end lost 1 base, the J end lost 0 bases, and 12 bases lay between the germline ends. The CDR3 loop spans 15 amino acids. CDR3 nucleotides: TGCAGCGTTGAAGGAATTGGTCTTAACCAAGAGACCCAGTACTTC. Residues: CSVEGIGLNQETQYF.

Concerning this clonotype itself: The junction shows a germline mismatch at one end, possibly a read error. This chain joins TRBV15 and TRBJ2-3; maybe TRBD2 (6 bases). The CDR3 length is 17 residues. The germline CDR1 and CDR2 sequences are LNHNV and YYDKDF (reference sequence). Here the CDR3 DNA reads TGTTCCACCAGCAGAGATTTTATAGGAGGGGACACAGATACGCAGTATTTT. It encodes CSTSRDFIGGDTDTQYF.

This clonotype was seen a handful of times. The chain uses TRBV29-1 and TRBJ2-3; 9 bases line up with TRBD1. J was trimmed by 1 base and V by 1 base; bases with no gene match: 3. CDR3 length: 15 amino acids. From germline, CDR1 is SQVTM and CDR2 ANQGSEA. The CDR3 coding sequence is TGCAGCGTTGAAGGGGGGACAGGGCGCACAGATACGCAGTATTTT. Amino acid sequence: CSVEGGTGRTDTQYF.

This clonotype was counted between two and nine times. The V call is TRBV20-1, the J call TRBJ2-7; weak D call: TRBD1 (6 bases). The V gene lost 5 bases and the J gene lost 0 bases, with 17 bases spanning the gap. This CDR3 contains 15 residues. CDR1 DFQATT and CDR2 SNEGSKA come from the germline V gene (reference sequence). This chain's CDR3 is CSAHNERGSSYEQYV. The CDR3 DNA is TGCAGTGCTCACAACGAGAGGGGGAGCTCCTACGAGCAGTACGTC.

This clonotype occurred many times. This sequence joins TRBV4-1 and TRBJ2-5, with 8 nucleotides matching TRBD2. Germline loops: CDR1 MGHRA, CDR2 YSYEKL. The CDR3 sequence is 16 residues long. V lost 3 bases, J lost 4 bases, and 10 bases stayed unmatched. This CDR3 is CASSQGSGEGAETQYF. In DNA form, the CDR3 reads TGCGCCAGCAGCCAGGGTAGCGGGGAAGGGGCAGAGACCCAGTACTTC.

The genes are TRBV7-9 and TRBJ2-7; D call uncertain. The CDR3 contains 14 residues. The germline V and J ends were trimmed by 5 bases and 2 bases, with 13 bases remaining between them. Germline lookup yields CDR1 SEHNR and CDR2 FQNEAQ (reference sequence). The CDR3 reads CASSPAWGPYEQYF. The DNA of the CDR3 is TGTGCCAGCAGCCCCGCCTGGGGTCCCTACGAGCAGTACTTC.

The chain joins TRBV7-6 to TRBJ2-7, with D perhaps matching TRBD2 (6 bases). Trimming shortened V by 4 bases and J by 6 bases, and 19 bases separated the two germline ends. Germline CDR1 and CDR2: SGHVS and FNYEAQ. This CDR3 is 15 amino acids long. The CDR3 sequence: CASSSSTGTGVEQYF. For the CDR3, the DNA is TGTGCCAGCAGCTCCTCTACGGGAACGGGGGTCGAGCAGTACTTC.

This clonotype occurred a few times. The chain uses TRBV7-9 and TRBJ2-5; D is tentatively TRBD1 or TRBD2 (5 bases each). V was pared by 5 bases and J by 4 bases, with 20 bases between. Germline values: CDR1 SEHNR, CDR2 FQNEAQ (reference sequence). The CDR3 is 16 residues long. The CDR3: CASSPRDGRWRETQYF. The CDR3, as DNA: TGTGCCAGCAGCCCACGGGACGGTCGGTGGCGAGAGACCCAGTACTTC.

The chain joins TRBV7-3 to TRBJ2-2; 9 bases line up with TRBD1. V was clipped by 4 bases and J by 4 bases; unmatched bases: 1. Germline values: CDR1 SGHTA, CDR2 FQGTGA. The CDR3 contains 14 residues. CDR3 sequence: CASSWGQGTGELFF. The CDR3 coding sequence is TGTGCCAGCAGCTGGGGACAGGGCACCGGGGAGCTGTTTTTT.

In its sample, this clonotype was seen a few times. The chain recombines TRBV3-1 with TRBJ2-7; D remains unclear. Germline values: CDR1 LGHDT, CDR2 YNNKEL (reference sequence). Trimming removed 4 bases at V and 0 bases at J, with 10 bases between. The CDR3 loop spans 14 amino acids. CDR3 sequence: CASSRHKFSYEQYF. CDR3 in DNA: TGTGCCAGCAGCCGGCACAAATTCTCCTACGAGCAGTACTTC.

V gene TRBV4-1 combines with J gene TRBJ2-5; the match to TRBD2 covers 14 bases. The V segment lost 2 bases and the J segment 4 bases; nucleotides outside the gene matches: 12. The CDR3 covers 19 residues. Germline CDR1 and CDR2: MGHRA and YSYEKL. In DNA form, the CDR3 reads TGCGCCAGCAGCCAACCATCCGGGACTAGCGGGAGTGACAGAGAGACCCAGTACTTC. As protein: CASSQPSGTSGSDRETQYF.

There are a few counts of this clonotype. V and J are TRBV27 and TRBJ1-6, with a possible D match to TRBD1 (5 bases). The CDR3 extends over 15 amino acids. Looked up from germline, CDR1 is MNHEY and CDR2 is SMNVEV (reference sequence). Trimming removed 6 bases from V and 11 bases from J, with 20 bases in between. Here the CDR3 DNA reads TGTGCCAGCAGGACCCTCTTGGGCGGGGCGACACCCCTCCACTTT. It yields the protein CASRTLLGGATPLHF.

This clonotype was recorded at least ten times. The CDR3 DNA reads as TGCAGTGCTAGCGGGAGTACCATCGATGAGCAGTTCTTC. Protein sequence: CSASGSTIDEQFF. The chain has TRBV20-1 and TRBJ2-1, with D possibly being TRBD2 (6 bases). The V end lost 3 bases, the J end lost 8 bases, and 14 bases lay between the germline ends. CDR1 DFQATT and CDR2 SNEGSKA come from the germline V gene (reference sequence). The CDR3 consists of 13 residues.

This clonotype appeared a few times. V usage is TRBV18 and J usage is TRBJ2-5, with 7 bases identical to TRBD1. The germline gives CDR1 KGHSH, CDR2 LQKENI. V lost 3 bases to trimming and J lost 2 bases; unmatched junction nucleotides: 6. The CDR3 length is 15 residues. CDR3 sequence reads: CASSPLDRQQETQYF. DNA of the CDR3: TGTGCCAGCTCACCCCTGGACAGGCAACAAGAGACCCAGTACTTC.

This clonotype was detected a few times. The rearrangement links TRBV10-1 to TRBJ1-1, with D uncertain. In germline, CDR1 is WNHNN, CDR2 SYGVQD (reference sequence). The CDR3 covers 14 residues. V was shortened by 2 bases and J by 4 bases, with 11 bases between the two germline ends. CDR3 loop: CASSEPTDGTEAFF. In nucleotides, the CDR3 is TGCGCCAGCAGTGAGCCAACCGATGGCACTGAAGCTTTCTTT.

This clonotype has only a few counts. V usage is TRBV28 and J usage is TRBJ2-3; TRBD1 is a possible D gene (5 bases). Trimming pared 5 bases from V and 0 bases from J, leaving 12 bases between. The CDR3 length is 15 residues. Per the germline V gene, CDR1 is MDHEN and CDR2 is SYDVKM. CDR3 sequence (DNA): TGTGCCAGCAGTCCGATAGGGGTTAGCACAGATACGCAGTATTTT. Amino acid sequence: CASSPIGVSTDTQYF.

This clonotype was found once. This sequence may be a read error, since a much larger clone differs from it by one base. The V call is TRBV29-1, the J call TRBJ1-2; unclear D gene. CDR3 length: 12 residues. Germline CDR1 is SQVTM and CDR2 is ANQGSEA. Trimming removed 3 bases at V and 3 bases at J, with 8 bases between. In DNA, the CDR3 is TGCAGCGTTGAGGGCAGCTACTATGGCTACACCTTC. Translating gives CSVEGSYYGYTF.

The J gene is TRBJ1-4, the V gene TRBV4-1; D possibly corresponds to TRBD1 (5 bases). Germline V gene sequence: CDR1 MGHRA, CDR2 YSYEKL. Trimming took 4 bases from V and 8 from J, leaving 23 bases between them. This CDR3 is built from 17 residues. CDR3 amino acids: CASSPTEEFMGEEKLFF. CDR3 DNA sequence: TGCGCCAGCAGCCCCACTGAAGAGTTTATGGGGGAAGAAAAACTGTTTTTT.

The chain is built from TRBV28 and TRBJ2-1; D is undetermined. Germline V gene sequence: CDR1 MDHEN, CDR2 SYDVKM. The CDR3 is made up of 12 amino acids. The ends were cut back, 8 bases at V and 3 bases at J, with 8 bases in the middle. In DNA form, the CDR3 reads TGTGCCAGCGGACCAGACTACAATGAGCAGTTCTTC. It yields the protein CASGPDYNEQFF.

This clonotype was detected only a few times. One end of the junction fails to match germline, which may point to a read error. The chain carries TRBV20-1 and TRBJ1-1, with 7 bases lining up with TRBD1. The germline V gene encodes CDR1 DFQATT and CDR2 SNEGSKA (reference sequence). The CDR3 contains 15 residues. CDR3 in amino acids: CSAYAQGRRSPETFF. In nucleotides, the CDR3 is TGCAGTGCTTACGCACAGGGGCGCCGGAGCCCTGAAACTTTCTTT.

This clonotype has more than one count but fewer than ten. This chain joins TRBV20-1 and TRBJ2-5, with D possibly TRBD1 on 6 matching bases. V was clipped by 5 bases and J by 2 bases, with 15 bases between them. This CDR3 has 14 residues. Germline loops: CDR1 DFQATT, CDR2 SNEGSKA (reference sequence). The CDR3 nucleotides read TGCAGTGCTTCTCAATGGACAGATCAAGAGACCCAGTACTTC. It codes for CSASQWTDQETQYF.

V and J are TRBV4-1 and TRBJ2-5, with 7 bases that match TRBD1. V dropped 1 base and J dropped 5; count of bases not matched to a gene: 7. CDR3 length: 15 amino acids. Germline V gene data show CDR1 as MGHRA and CDR2 as YSYEKL. The CDR3 DNA reads TGCGCCAGCAGCCAAGGACAGGGAAGCATGGAGACCCAGTACTTC. Residues: CASSQGQGSMETQYF.

This clonotype showed up just a few times. V and J are TRBV5-1 and TRBJ2-3, with D unresolved. The CDR3 spans 17 residues. In germline, CDR1 is SGHRS, CDR2 YFSETQ. V lost 3 bases and J lost 1, with 18 bases in between. The CDR3, as DNA: TGCGCCAGCAGCTCACCCCAGAGAGGTGGTGGCACAGATACGCAGTATTTT. It codes for CASSSPQRGGGTDTQYF.

This clonotype was picked up a small number of times. This chain joins TRBV20-1 and TRBJ2-1; 9 nucleotides agree with TRBD1. This CDR3 is 17 amino acids long. Germline V gene data show CDR1 as DFQATT and CDR2 as SNEGSKA (reference sequence). Trimming at V came to 5 bases and at J to 7 bases, leaving 18 bases not matched to a gene. The CDR3 spells CSAEGTGKSSGLNEQFF. The DNA for the CDR3 is TGCAGTGCTGAGGGGACAGGGAAGAGTAGCGGATTAAATGAGCAGTTCTTC.

This chain uses TRBV12-3 or TRBV12-4 with TRBJ2-7; the D is unclear. V was shortened by 1 base and J by 2 bases, with 6 bases between the two germline ends. This CDR3 is 13 amino acids long. The CDR3 spells CASSLDEAYEQYV. CDR3 nucleotide sequence: TGTGCCAGCAGTTTAGACGAAGCCTACGAGCAGTACGTC.